The TCR beta chain described here comes from a study of blood T cell repertoires in COVID-19 (dated by TCRdb to about 2020). General notes on the study: Collaborator samples came from the United States, Italy and Spain and covered acute and convalescent phases of COVID-19. Nearly every sample came with metadata listing a de-identified subject ID, COVID-19 status, age in years and sex. Samples came from the ongoing ImmuneRACE study (first 160 participants) plus 1,254 subjects from 6 global collaborators. The dataset comprised deeply sampled blood TCRbeta repertoires from subjects exposed to, actively infected with, or recovered from COVID-19. The material from the prospective study consisted of cDNA or gDNA derived from T cells, B-cell-depleted T cells, or PBMCs. The repertoires were released in a freely available public database meant as a resource for research on the immune response to SARS-CoV-2. Where HLA class I and class II types were available, the types were taken from metadata supplied by the sample provider, not from assay-based typing. The full study reports these points: The quantity of clinical and demographic metadata differed by source and by participant and was supplied without curation.

Participants in the prospective study were aged 18 to 89 years, lived in some 24 United States geographic areas, and enrolled through a virtual design. In the prospective study, cohorts were assigned on the basis of participant-reported clinical history obtained from a screening survey and a study questionnaire. For ImmuneRACE Cohort 3, a participant was defined as recovered based on two consecutive negative NP/OP PCR tests, clearance by a healthcare professional, or resolution of symptoms. In the prospective study, mobile phlebotomists collected whole blood, serum and a nasopharyngeal or oropharyngeal swab from each participant. Over a roughly 2-month period, participants in the prospective study had the option of providing additional blood draws and questionnaires. Before DNA extraction, prospective study blood samples were shipped either frozen or at room temperature. TCRbeta CDR3 regions were amplified from genomic DNA by means of the immunoSEQ Assay, a bias-controlled multiplex PCR. For the original study's pipeline: Within the assay, amplification of reference gene primers was used to estimate how many nucleated cells each sample contained. Sequence reads were collapsed and filtered to measure the absolute abundance of every unique TCRbeta CDR3 rearrangement. For each sample, productive Simpson clonality was calculated by taking the square root of Simpson's diversity index across productive rearrangements. Entries here come from immuneACCESS through TCRdb and include only in-frame sequences with V and J called. Some clones fail to appear in such tables; in the studies checked, an unresolved V gene covers under half of the shortfall, and the cause of the remainder is unknown. For V, J and clone size, that table is used; D and trimming come from the DNA. The table for this sample lists over 250,000 clones; about 87% of them were counted only once. The ten largest clonotypes hold 5.3% of the sample.

A word on this clone: No cognate antigen has been identified for it. The input lacks base qualities; no much larger clone sits a single base away.

The CDR3 sequence holds 17 residues, the cysteine and phenylalanine included. Only CDR3 DNA remains: 51 bases, in frame from the first base. V and J are trimmed by 6 bases and 3 bases, and the gene matches miss 15 bases of the junction. CDR1 and CDR2 (SNHLY, FYNNEI) derive from the germline V gene. Recombination joined TRBV2 with TRBJ2-7; TRBD2 fits 9 bases in the junction. This clonotype was obtained from a woman under 40 who had recovered from COVID-19. Sequencing used PBMCs or T cells enriched from blood (not recorded which). The CDR3 amino acid sequence is: CASSPPAGGFDIYEQYF. The base sequence is TGTGCCAGCAGCCCACCCGCGGGGGGGTTCGACATCTACGAGCAGTACTTC.